Listed below are T cell receptor beta chains from one sample, sequenced in a study of control samples from healthy donors and cancer patients. Sequencing used immunoSEQ multiplex PCR; TCRdb keeps in-frame clones, though not all of them. The sample holds around 150,000 clones, over 95% seen once. Sequencing was done on a sample of blood. Source of these receptors: a woman under 40 in good health. CDR3s include the opening cysteine and the closing phenylalanine or tryptophan.

V,CDR3
TRBV9,CASSVQGSYNSPLHF
TRBV12-3/TRBV12-4,CASSTGMAQYF
TRBV9,CASSVWTSTDTQYF
TRBV13,CASSSRLTGELFF
TRBV12-1,CASSFEPADNYGYTF
TRBV20-1,CSARGRDEQFF
TRBV5-1,CASSLQTGHYGYTF
TRBV4-1,CASSQRLLRDNQPQHF
TRBV7-4,CASTTPVGKEFAEAFF
TRBV7-2,CASSLAALAGANEQFF
TRBV19,CASSIIGGQGANEQFF
TRBV19,CASNPGGSNQPQHF
TRBV9,CASSIRQNTGELFF
TRBV15,CATSRDRGSEQYF
TRBV30,CANHRGNTEAFF
TRBV18,CASSGGRGGKLFF
TRBV18,CASSPIGAGSGNQPQHF
TRBV7-6,CASSSGTRATYNEQFF
TRBV7-2,CASSFRAGGGTYNEQFF
TRBV28,CATRTLVLNEKLFF
TRBV18,CASSPQESSNQPQHF
TRBV5-4,CASSLWQIYGYTF
TRBV7-9,CASSPGTGVGEKLFF
TRBV4-2,CASSKGQGLAKNIQYF
TRBV5-6,CASSLAWAEAFF
TRBV28,CASRNRGQNTEAFF
TRBV5-4,CASSLDQNYGYTF
TRBV5-1,CASSPGGTGWYQPQHF
TRBV5-4,CASSLAASLYTQYF
TRBV9,CASSAHRGNSPLHF
TRBV7-9,CASSPTGGTGELFF
TRBV28,CASRSSGLTYEQYF
TRBV10-3,CAVRQGSYNEQFF
TRBV29-1,CSVEELGTSGDVGQFF
TRBV6-1,CASSDYFWDQGFTTNEKLFF
TRBV3-1/TRBV3-2,CASSQDTSGYTQYF
TRBV27,CASSLGVLYEQYF
TRBV5-6,CASSLTGTGSYEQYF
TRBV6-5,CASRFNEKLFF
TRBV28,CASSLGQGGGYTF
TRBV30,CAWRGLASSYEQYF
TRBV6-2/TRBV6-3,CASSYVGGASYEQYF
TRBV11-2,CASSYPGKSSYNEQFF
TRBV15,CATSPTGAGTYGYTF
TRBV28,CASSLPTGLSYGYTF
TRBV5-1,CASSLFGDSSGNTIYF
TRBV18,CASSPATFYEQYF
TRBV9,CARSGWEGGRTEAFF